This is a list of T cell receptor beta chains from one sample in a study of shared clonotypes between healthy human individuals. Assay: immunoSEQ multiplex PCR; the TCRdb copy retains only in-frame clones and omits some. The repertoire holds more than 2 million clones, roughly 95% seen once, with 0.1% to 0.15% in the top ten. The material sequenced was naive CD4+ T cells sorted from blood. All receptors derive from a man in his late teens or twenties in good health. Both conserved end residues are part of each CDR3. Fields, in order: V gene, clone size, J gene, D gene, CDR3 DNA, CDR3 protein. D genes are given only for firm matches. Some rows mark clone size as missing; the rest say once, few, many or name a class of expanded clone.

TRBV29-1	-	TRBJ2-1	TRBD1	TGCAGCGTAGCGGACAGGAGCTCCTACAATGAGCAGTTCTTC	CSVADRSSYNEQFF
TRBV9	-	TRBJ1-2	-	TGTGCCAGCAGCGTAGAGAACAGCCCCTATGGCTACACCTTC	CASSVENSPYGYTF
TRBV13	-	TRBJ2-3	TRBD2	TGTGCCAGCAGCTTCGAACTAGCGGGGGCAGATACGCAGTATTTT	CASSFELAGADTQYF
TRBV6-6	-	TRBJ2-7	-	TGTGCCAGCAGTTACCAGGAGTACGAGCAGTACTTC	CASSYQEYEQYF
TRBV7-9	-	TRBJ2-4	TRBD2	TGTGCCAGCAGCTTCGATGGAGCGGGGCTAGCCAAAAACATTCAGTACTTC	CASSFDGAGLAKNIQYF
TRBV7-9	-	TRBJ1-3	-	TGTGCCAGCAGCTTAGACCCCTTATGGGGGGCCCACTCTGGAAACACCATATATTTT	CASSLDPLWGAHSGNTIYF
TRBV29-1	-	TRBJ2-5	-	TGCAGCGGTAGAACAGGGATCCAAGAGACCCAGTACTTC	CSGRTGIQETQYF
TRBV2	-	TRBJ2-3	-	TGTGCCAGCAAAGGGGCCCTCACAGATACGCAGTATTTT	CASKGALTDTQYF
TRBV2	-	TRBJ2-7	TRBD1	TGTGCCAGCAGTGGGACAGGGAACGAGCAGTACTTC	CASSGTGNEQYF
TRBV7-9	-	TRBJ2-3	-	TGTGCCAGCAGCTTAGAGAGTTACACAGATACGCAGTATTTT	CASSLESYTDTQYF
TRBV18	-	TRBJ1-1	TRBD1	TGTGCCAGCTCTCTCAACACCGACAGGGCCACTGAAGCTTTCTTT	CASSLNTDRATEAFF
TRBV11-2	-	TRBJ2-2	-	TGTGCCAGCAGCTTAGATTGGGGGAACACCGGGGAGCTGTTTTTT	CASSLDWGNTGELFF
TRBV7-9	-	TRBJ2-7	-	TGTGCCAGCAGCCCTCCGGGCCTGGGATTGGCCTACGAGCAGTACTTC	CASSPPGLGLAYEQYF
TRBV28	-	TRBJ2-7	TRBD2	TGTGCCAGCTACGCCCAAGGCGGGGGGACCCACTCCTACGAGCAGTACTTC	CASYAQGGGTHSYEQYF
TRBV6-5	-	TRBJ2-5	-	TGTGCCAGCAAACGTAGGGAGACCCAGTACTTC	CASKRRETQYF
TRBV28	-	TRBJ2-1	TRBD2	TGTGCCAGCAGTTCCCGGGTAGCGGGATACAATGAGCAGTTCTTC	CASSSRVAGYNEQFF
TRBV5-1	-	TRBJ1-3	-	TGCGCCAGCAGCTTAGACCGGAGCTCTGGAAACACCATATATTTT	CASSLDRSSGNTIYF
TRBV5-4	-	TRBJ1-4	-	TGTGCCAGCAGCTGGCAGGGCGATAATGAAAAACTGTTTTTT	CASSWQGDNEKLFF
TRBV2	-	TRBJ2-1	-	TGTGCCAGCAGTGAAGAAGGGGTATACAATGAGCAGTTCTTC	CASSEEGVYNEQFF
TRBV7-2	-	TRBJ1-5	-	TGTGCCAGCAGCCCTAGCGAGGTAGAGCCCCAGCATTTT	CASSPSEVEPQHF
TRBV7-9	-	TRBJ2-7	TRBD1	TGTGCCAGCAGTAGACAGGGGGTCCCCTACGAGCAGTACTTC	CASSRQGVPYEQYF
TRBV10-3	-	TRBJ2-3	-	TGTGCCATCAGTGAGTCTCAAATAGATACGCAGTATTTT	CAISESQIDTQYF
TRBV2	-	TRBJ1-6	-	TGTGCCAGAAGGTCATGGGCAGAGACCAGAAATTCACCCCTCCACTTT	CARRSWAETRNSPLHF
TRBV29-1	once	TRBJ2-1	TRBD1	TGCAGCGTTGAAGATCGTAAGGGGGCGAATGAGCAGTTCTTC	CSVEDRKGANEQFF
TRBV5-1	-	TRBJ2-3	TRBD2	TGCGCCAGCACCCCGGGAGCGGGGGGATACACAGATACGCAGTATTTT	CASTPGAGGYTDTQYF
TRBV5-1	-	TRBJ2-1	-	TGCGCCAGCAGCTTGGAAGGGGACACCTACAATGAGCAGTTCTTC	CASSLEGDTYNEQFF
TRBV6-1	few	TRBJ2-5	-	TGTGCCAGCATGGGCCCTAGTGGGGAGACCCAGTACTTC	CASMGPSGETQYF
TRBV5-1	-	TRBJ1-1	-	TGCGCCAGCAGCCAGGGACATCTGAACACTGAAGCTTTCTTT	CASSQGHLNTEAFF